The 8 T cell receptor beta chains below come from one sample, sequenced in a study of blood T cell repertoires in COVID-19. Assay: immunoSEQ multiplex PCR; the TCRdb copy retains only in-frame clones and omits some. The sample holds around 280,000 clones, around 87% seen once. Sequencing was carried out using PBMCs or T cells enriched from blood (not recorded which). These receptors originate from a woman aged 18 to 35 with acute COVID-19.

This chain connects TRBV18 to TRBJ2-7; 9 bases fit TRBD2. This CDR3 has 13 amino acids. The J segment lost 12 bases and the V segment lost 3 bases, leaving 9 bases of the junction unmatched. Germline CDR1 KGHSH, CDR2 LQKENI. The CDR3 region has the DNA TGTGCCAGCTCACCCGACCAACTAGCGGGTCTGTACTTC. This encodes CASSPDQLAGLYF. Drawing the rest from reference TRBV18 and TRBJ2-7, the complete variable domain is NAGVMQNPRHLVRRRGQEARLRCSPMKGHSHVYWYRQLPEEGLKFMVYLQKENIIDESGMPKERFSAEFPKEGPSILRIQQVVRGDSAAYFCASSPDQLAGLYFGPGTRLTVT.

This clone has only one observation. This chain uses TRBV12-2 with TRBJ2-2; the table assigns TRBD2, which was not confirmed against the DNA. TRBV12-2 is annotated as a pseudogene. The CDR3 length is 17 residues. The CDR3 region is CASRLAASGTNTGELFF. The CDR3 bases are TGTGCAAGTCGCTTAGCGGCTTCGGGAACAAACACCGGGGAGCTGTTTTTT.

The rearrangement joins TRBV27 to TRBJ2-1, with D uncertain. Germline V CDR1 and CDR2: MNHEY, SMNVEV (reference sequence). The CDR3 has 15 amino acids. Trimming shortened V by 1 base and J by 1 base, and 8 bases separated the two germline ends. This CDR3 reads CASSLYGISYNEQFF. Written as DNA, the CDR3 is TGTGCCAGCAGTTTATACGGTATTTCCTACAATGAGCAGTTCTTC.

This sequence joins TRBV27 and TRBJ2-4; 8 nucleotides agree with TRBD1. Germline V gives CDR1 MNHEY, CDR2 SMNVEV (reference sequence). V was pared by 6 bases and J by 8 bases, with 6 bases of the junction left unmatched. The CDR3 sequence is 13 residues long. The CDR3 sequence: CASSPAGGYIQYF. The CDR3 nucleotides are TGTGCCAGCAGCCCAGCAGGGGGCTACATTCAGTACTTC.

The CDR3: CASSPPGLAGKGAYNEQFF. DNA for the CDR3: TGTGCCAGCAGTCCCCCGGGACTAGCGGGAAAGGGTGCCTACAATGAGCAGTTCTTC. The gene calls are TRBV27 and TRBJ2-1; 13 bases agree with TRBD2. Germline CDR1 and CDR2: MNHEY and SMNVEV (reference sequence). J lost 2 bases, V lost 5 bases, and 12 bases had no gene match. The CDR3 totals 19 residues.

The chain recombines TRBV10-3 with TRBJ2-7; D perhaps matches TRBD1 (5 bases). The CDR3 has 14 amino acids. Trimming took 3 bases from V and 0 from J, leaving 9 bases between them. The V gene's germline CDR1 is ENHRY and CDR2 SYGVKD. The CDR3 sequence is CAISETGVSYEQYF. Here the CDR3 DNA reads TGTGCCATCAGTGAAACAGGAGTCTCCTACGAGCAGTACTTC.

The CDR3 nucleotides are TGCGCCAGCAGCCCAGGGGGTCACTACGAGCAGTACTTC. As protein: CASSPGGHYEQYF. The V and J genes are TRBV4-1 and TRBJ2-7; TRBD1 agrees at 7 bases. Germline assignment: CDR1 MGHRA and CDR2 YSYEKL. After removal of 4 bases from V and 3 bases from J, the junction contained 3 bases not matched to a gene. The CDR3 is 13 residues long.

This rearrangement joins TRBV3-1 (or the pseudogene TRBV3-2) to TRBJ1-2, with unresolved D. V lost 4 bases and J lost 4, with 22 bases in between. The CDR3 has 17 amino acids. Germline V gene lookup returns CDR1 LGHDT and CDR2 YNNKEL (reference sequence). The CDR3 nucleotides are TGTGCCAGCAGCCTCCAAGTTTCGTCGACGCGAGGCTATGGCTACACCTTC. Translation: CASSLQVSSTRGYGYTF.